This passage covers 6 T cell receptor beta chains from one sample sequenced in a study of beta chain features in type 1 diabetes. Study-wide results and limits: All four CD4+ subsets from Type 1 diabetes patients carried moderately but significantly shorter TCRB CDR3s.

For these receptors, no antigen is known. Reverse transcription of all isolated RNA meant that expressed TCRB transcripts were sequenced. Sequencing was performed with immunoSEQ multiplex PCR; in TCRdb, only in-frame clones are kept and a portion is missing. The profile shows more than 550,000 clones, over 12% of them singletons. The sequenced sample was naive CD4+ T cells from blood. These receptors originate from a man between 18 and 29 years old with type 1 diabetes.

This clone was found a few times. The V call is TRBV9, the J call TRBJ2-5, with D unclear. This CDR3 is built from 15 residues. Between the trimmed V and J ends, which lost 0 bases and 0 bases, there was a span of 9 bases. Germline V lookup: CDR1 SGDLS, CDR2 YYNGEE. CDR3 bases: TGTGCCAGCAGCGTAGGTCGCTGGGACCAAGAGACCCAGTACTTC. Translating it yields CASSVGRWDQETQYF.

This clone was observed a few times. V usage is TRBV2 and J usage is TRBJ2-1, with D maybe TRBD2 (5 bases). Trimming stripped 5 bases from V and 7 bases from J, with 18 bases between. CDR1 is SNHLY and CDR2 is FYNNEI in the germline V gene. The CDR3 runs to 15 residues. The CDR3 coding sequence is TGTGCCAGCAGTCCTCTTGGCGGAGGAGCTAATGAGCAGTTCTTC. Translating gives CASSPLGGGANEQFF.

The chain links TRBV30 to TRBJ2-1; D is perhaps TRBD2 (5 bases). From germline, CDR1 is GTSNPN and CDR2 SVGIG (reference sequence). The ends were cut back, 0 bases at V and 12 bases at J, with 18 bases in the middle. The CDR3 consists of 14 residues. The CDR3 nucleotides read TGTGCCTGGAGTGTAAACTGGCTAACGGGATGGCAGTTCTTC. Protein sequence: CAWSVNWLTGWQFF.

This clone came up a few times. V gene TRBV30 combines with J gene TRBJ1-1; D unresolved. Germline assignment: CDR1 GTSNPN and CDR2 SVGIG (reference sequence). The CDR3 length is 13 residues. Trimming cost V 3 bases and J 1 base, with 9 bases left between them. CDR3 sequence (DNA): TGTGCCTGGAGCCACACCTCGAACACTGAAGCTTTCTTT. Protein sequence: CAWSHTSNTEAFF.

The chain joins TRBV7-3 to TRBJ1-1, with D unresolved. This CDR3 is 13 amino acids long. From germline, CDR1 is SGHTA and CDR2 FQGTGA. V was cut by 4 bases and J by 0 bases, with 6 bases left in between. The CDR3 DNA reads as TGTGCCAGCAGCTACAGACTGAACACTGAAGCTTTCTTT. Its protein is CASSYRLNTEAFF.

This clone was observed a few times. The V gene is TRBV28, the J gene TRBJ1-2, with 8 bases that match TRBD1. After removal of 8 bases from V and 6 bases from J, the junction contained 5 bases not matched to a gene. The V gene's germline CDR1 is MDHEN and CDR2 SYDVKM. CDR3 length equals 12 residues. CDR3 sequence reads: CASETGADGYTF. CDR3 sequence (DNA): TGTGCCAGCGAGACAGGGGCTGATGGCTACACCTTC.